The 21 T cell receptor beta chains below were found in one sample sequenced in a study of CD8+ T cells in alopecia areata. Extraction and reverse transcription of RNA yielded cDNA as the sequencing template. Data came from immunoSEQ multiplex PCR; TCRdb stores just in-frame clones and leaves some out. Here the sample spans roughly 130,000 clones, 45% to 65% being singletons. The sequenced sample was CD4+ T cells sorted from blood, obtained at week 0. These receptors all come from a human donor with alopecia areata.

V gene TRBV2 combines with J gene TRBJ1-6; maybe TRBD1 (6 bases). V shed 4 bases and J shed 10 bases, with 14 bases lying between them. The CDR3 runs 14 residues. Germline V lookup: CDR1 SNHLY, CDR2 FYNNEI. CDR3 DNA: TGTGCCAGCAGTGGAAAACAGGGCGGGTCACCCCTCCACTTT. Translating it yields CASSGKQGGSPLHF.

This clone came up a few times. This chain connects TRBV7-2 to TRBJ1-2, with 7 bases that match TRBD1. The V gene end was trimmed by 2 bases and the J gene end by 5 bases; junction bases not matched to a gene: 5. This CDR3 contains 14 residues. CDR1 and CDR2 (germline): SGHTA, FQGNSA. This CDR3 reads CASSLKTGQYGYTF. In nucleotides, the CDR3 is TGTGCCAGCAGCTTAAAAACGGGACAGTATGGCTACACCTTC.

The gene calls are TRBV7-2 and TRBJ1-2, with D hard to call. The V gene lost 5 bases and the J gene lost 2 bases, with 15 bases spanning the gap. This CDR3 region has 15 residues. Germline CDR1 and CDR2: SGHTA and FQGNSA. CDR3 bases: TGTGCCAGCAGCGCCGCCGAGGTGGCGAACTATGGCTACACCTTC. This sequence encodes CASSAAEVANYGYTF.

The genes are TRBV5-1 and TRBJ1-2; D possibly corresponds to TRBD1 (5 bases). This CDR3 is built from 16 residues. Per the germline V gene, CDR1 is SGHRS and CDR2 is YFSETQ. V was trimmed by 0 bases and J by 2 bases, leaving 14 bases between them. The CDR3 sequence is CASSLVPGSYNYGYTF. The CDR3 coding sequence is TGCGCCAGCAGCTTGGTTCCAGGGAGTTACAACTATGGCTACACCTTC.

The DNA for the CDR3 is TGCGCCAGCAGCCAAGCAAAGGACCTAACTGGGGGTGGCTACACCTTC. Translating it yields CASSQAKDLTGGGYTF. The chain uses TRBV4-3 and TRBJ1-2; tentatively, D is TRBD1 (5 bases). Trimming left V 1 base short and J 7 bases short, with 19 bases between. Germline-derived CDR1 and CDR2 are LGHNA and YSLEER. The CDR3 spans 16 residues.

This clone has more than one count but fewer than ten. The chain combines TRBV7-2 with TRBJ2-5; TRBD1 matches 9 bases. The germline V gene encodes CDR1 SGHTA and CDR2 FQGNSA. Unmatched junction bases numbered 3, after V lost 4 bases and J lost 6 bases. The CDR3 contains 13 residues. The CDR3 sequence is CASSSDRGQTQYF. In nucleotides, the CDR3 is TGTGCCAGCAGCTCGGACAGGGGTCAGACCCAGTACTTC.

V gene TRBV19 combines with J gene TRBJ2-7; 7 bases align to TRBD1. Germline V gene sequence: CDR1 LNHDA, CDR2 SQIVND (reference sequence). The ends lost 9 bases at V and 1 base at J; junction bases unmatched: 18. The CDR3 is 17 residues long. The CDR3 protein is CASASSWDRWGSYEQYF. CDR3 nucleotide sequence: TGTGCCAGCGCCTCATCTTGGGACAGATGGGGATCCTACGAGCAGTACTTC.

The chain recombines TRBV7-3 with TRBJ2-1; 7 nucleotides match TRBD2. The CDR3 is made up of 13 amino acids. Germline V gene sequence: CDR1 SGHTA, CDR2 FQGTGA. Trimming cost V 5 bases and J 9 bases; bases outside gene matches: 7. CDR3 DNA sequence: TGTGCCAGCAGCCCCCAAGCGGGATTTGAGCAGTTCTTC. This translates into CASSPQAGFEQFF.

This clone was seen a few times. The chain couples TRBV15 to TRBJ2-1; D is unresolved. From germline, CDR1 is LNHNV and CDR2 YYDKDF (reference sequence). V was trimmed by 1 base and J by 7 bases, leaving 8 bases between them. The CDR3 is 13 residues long. CDR3 protein: CATSRVGQNEQFF. DNA for the CDR3: TGTGCCACCAGCAGAGTCGGGCAGAATGAGCAGTTCTTC.

The V call is TRBV7-2, the J call TRBJ2-3; the D gene is possibly TRBD1 (6 bases). Germline CDR1 SGHTA, CDR2 FQGNSA. The CDR3 is made up of 14 amino acids. Trimming took 5 bases from V and 2 from J, leaving 11 bases between them. The CDR3 DNA reads TGTGCCAGCAGCCAACAGGGACCCACAGATACGCAGTATTTT. It is translated as CASSQQGPTDTQYF.

This clone has a single count. The V and J genes are TRBV27 and TRBJ2-7; possibly TRBD2 for D (5 bases). Trimming left V 4 bases short and J 2 bases short, with 21 bases between. CDR1 is MNHEY, CDR2 SMNVEV, per germline (reference sequence). There are 17 residues in the CDR3. The CDR3 sequence: CASSSSRWKGRTYEQYF. The DNA for the CDR3 is TGTGCCAGCAGTTCTAGCCGGTGGAAGGGCAGGACCTACGAGCAGTACTTC.

The J gene is TRBJ2-3, the V gene TRBV7-6; D remains ambiguous. V was clipped by 5 bases and J by 5 bases, with 14 bases between them. The CDR3 has 14 amino acids. Looked up from germline, CDR1 is SGHVS and CDR2 is FNYEAQ. The CDR3 region is CASSPSRIGDTQYF. The CDR3 DNA reads as TGTGCCAGCAGCCCGTCGCGCATTGGAGATACGCAGTATTTT. The full variable domain, with the rest looked up from reference TRBV7-6 and TRBJ2-3, is GAGVSQSPRYKVTKRGQDVALRCDPISGHVSLYWYRQALGQGPEFLTYFNYEAQQDKSGLPNDRFSAERPEGSISTLTIQRTEQRDSAMYRCASSPSRIGDTQYFGPGTRLTVL.

This clone was picked up one time. The chain recombines TRBV28 with TRBJ1-1, with D tentatively TRBD1 (6 bases). This CDR3 comprises 13 residues. Germline assignment: CDR1 MDHEN and CDR2 SYDVKM. Deletions cut 6 bases from V and 7 bases from J, with 15 bases between. For the CDR3, the DNA is TGTGCCAGCAGCCCCCTCGGACAGAGTGAAGCTTTCTTT. This sequence encodes CASSPLGQSEAFF.

This clone was counted between two and nine times. The chain is built from TRBV30 and TRBJ2-1; maybe TRBD2 (6 bases). Trimming removed 2 bases at V and 4 bases at J, with 18 bases between. Germline V gene lookup returns CDR1 GTSNPN and CDR2 SVGIG (reference sequence). The CDR3 sequence is 16 residues long. CDR3 sequence reads: CAWSSLTGTGYNEQFF. The CDR3 bases are TGTGCCTGGAGTTCGCTGACCGGGACTGGATACAATGAGCAGTTCTTC. The variable domain in full, completed from reference TRBV30 and TRBJ2-1, reads SQTIHQWPATLVQPVGSPLSLECTVEGTSNPNLYWYRQAAGRGLQLLFYSVGIGQISSEVPQNLSASRPQDRQFILSSKKLLLSDSGFYLCAWSSLTGTGYNEQFFGPGTRLTVL.

This clone was picked up one time. V is TRBV6-1 and J is TRBJ1-2, with TRBD1 as a possible D gene (5 bases). The germline V gene has CDR1 MNHNS and CDR2 SASEGT. With 7 bases removed from V and 6 bases from J, the gap between germline ends came to 21 bases. This CDR3 comprises 15 residues. In nucleotides, the CDR3 is TGTGCCAGCAATCGAAGGGAGACAGAGGTGAATGGCTACACCTTC. It specifies CASNRRETEVNGYTF.

The gene calls are TRBV6-5 and TRBJ2-3; 7 bases fit TRBD2. Germline lookup yields CDR1 MNHEY and CDR2 SVGAGI. CDR3 length: 14 amino acids. The V and J ends lost 7 bases and 3 bases, in that order; junction bases with no gene match: 7. The DNA of the CDR3 is TGTGCCAGCACCTCCGGGGGGTTGACAGATACGCAGTATTTT. The encoded protein is CASTSGGLTDTQYF.

The chain combines TRBV28 with TRBJ2-7; TRBD2 matches at 12 bases. Germline values: CDR1 MDHEN, CDR2 SYDVKM. This CDR3 has 14 amino acids. With 6 bases clipped from V and 6 bases from J, the junction kept 6 bases outside the gene matches. CDR3 nucleotide sequence: TGTGCCAGCAGCTCTAGCGGGAGGGCCAGCGAGCAGTACTTC. Encoded protein: CASSSSGRASEQYF.

This clone was seen only a few times. CDR3 sequence: CASSRVSYQPQHF. The CDR3 DNA follows: TGTGCCAGCAGTCGGGTCTCTTATCAGCCCCAGCATTTT. The rearrangement uses TRBV6-6 and TRBJ1-5; D uncertain. Trimming removed 5 bases at V and 5 bases at J, with 10 bases between. The germline V gene has CDR1 MNHNY and CDR2 SVGAGI (reference sequence). This CDR3 has 13 residues.

V is TRBV28 and J is TRBJ2-1; D remains unclear. Trimming removed 2 bases at V and 0 bases at J, with 5 bases between. There are 14 residues in the CDR3. Germline loops: CDR1 MDHEN, CDR2 SYDVKM. The CDR3: CASSLTGSYNEQFF. The CDR3 coding sequence is TGTGCCAGCAGTTTAACGGGCTCCTACAATGAGCAGTTCTTC.

The sample holds one count of this clone. The chain is built from TRBV5-1 and TRBJ1-5; TRBD1 is a possible D gene (5 bases). V lost 0 bases and J lost 5, with 12 bases in between. Per the germline V gene, CDR1 is SGHRS and CDR2 is YFSETQ. The CDR3 loop spans 15 amino acids. The CDR3 loop is CASSLEGVSDQPQHF. DNA of the CDR3: TGCGCCAGCAGCTTGGAAGGGGTATCAGATCAGCCCCAGCATTTT.

This chain joins TRBV4-3 and TRBJ2-3; D gene uncertain. Trimming shortened V by 1 base and J by 5 bases, and 7 bases separated the two germline ends. This CDR3 is 13 amino acids long. Per the germline V gene, CDR1 is LGHNA and CDR2 is YSLEER. CDR3 in amino acids: CASSQVKGDTQYF. DNA of the CDR3: TGCGCCAGCAGCCAAGTGAAGGGAGATACGCAGTATTTT.